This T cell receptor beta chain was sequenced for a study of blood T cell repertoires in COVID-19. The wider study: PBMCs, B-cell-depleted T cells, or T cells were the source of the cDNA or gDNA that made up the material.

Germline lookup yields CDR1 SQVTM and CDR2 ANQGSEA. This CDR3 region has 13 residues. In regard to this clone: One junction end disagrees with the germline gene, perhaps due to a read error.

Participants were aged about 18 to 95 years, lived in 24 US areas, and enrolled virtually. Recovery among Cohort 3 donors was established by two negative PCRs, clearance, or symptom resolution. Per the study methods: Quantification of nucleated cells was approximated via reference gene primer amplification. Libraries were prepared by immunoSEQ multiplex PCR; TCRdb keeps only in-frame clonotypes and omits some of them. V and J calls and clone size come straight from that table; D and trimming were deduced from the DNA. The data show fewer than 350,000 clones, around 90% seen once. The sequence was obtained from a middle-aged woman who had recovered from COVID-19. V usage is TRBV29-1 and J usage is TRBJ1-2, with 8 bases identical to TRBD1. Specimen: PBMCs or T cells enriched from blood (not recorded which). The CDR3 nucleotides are TGCAGCGTTGGGACAGGGATAAACTATGGGTACACCTTC. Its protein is CSVGTGINYGYTF.